Here is one T cell receptor beta chain with its context. Antigen unknown. Germline CDR1 reads MRHNA; CDR2 reads SNTAGT. The V end lost 0 bases, the J end lost 9 bases, and 12 bases lay between the germline ends. CDR3 length equals 14 residues. The entry originates in a study of OX40 agonist ivuxolimab in advanced cancers. Overall study findings and caveats: The 0.1-3.0 mg/kg partial responders had among the lowest clonal expansion.

The assay was immunoSEQ multiplex PCR, and TCRdb's table has in-frame clones only and misses some. The sample lists fewer than 15,000 clones; roughly 69% were seen once. The sequence derives from an adult with an advanced solid tumor such as melanoma, head and neck, liver or kidney cancer. The chain recombines TRBV6-4 with TRBJ2-1; tentatively, D is TRBD1 (6 bases). Specimen: CD4+ or CD8+ T cells sorted from blood, collected in a trial of the OX40 agonist ivuxolimab. The CDR3 sequence: CASSDSDRRLEQFF. The CDR3 DNA reads TGTGCCAGCAGTGACTCGGACAGACGACTTGAGCAGTTCTTC.